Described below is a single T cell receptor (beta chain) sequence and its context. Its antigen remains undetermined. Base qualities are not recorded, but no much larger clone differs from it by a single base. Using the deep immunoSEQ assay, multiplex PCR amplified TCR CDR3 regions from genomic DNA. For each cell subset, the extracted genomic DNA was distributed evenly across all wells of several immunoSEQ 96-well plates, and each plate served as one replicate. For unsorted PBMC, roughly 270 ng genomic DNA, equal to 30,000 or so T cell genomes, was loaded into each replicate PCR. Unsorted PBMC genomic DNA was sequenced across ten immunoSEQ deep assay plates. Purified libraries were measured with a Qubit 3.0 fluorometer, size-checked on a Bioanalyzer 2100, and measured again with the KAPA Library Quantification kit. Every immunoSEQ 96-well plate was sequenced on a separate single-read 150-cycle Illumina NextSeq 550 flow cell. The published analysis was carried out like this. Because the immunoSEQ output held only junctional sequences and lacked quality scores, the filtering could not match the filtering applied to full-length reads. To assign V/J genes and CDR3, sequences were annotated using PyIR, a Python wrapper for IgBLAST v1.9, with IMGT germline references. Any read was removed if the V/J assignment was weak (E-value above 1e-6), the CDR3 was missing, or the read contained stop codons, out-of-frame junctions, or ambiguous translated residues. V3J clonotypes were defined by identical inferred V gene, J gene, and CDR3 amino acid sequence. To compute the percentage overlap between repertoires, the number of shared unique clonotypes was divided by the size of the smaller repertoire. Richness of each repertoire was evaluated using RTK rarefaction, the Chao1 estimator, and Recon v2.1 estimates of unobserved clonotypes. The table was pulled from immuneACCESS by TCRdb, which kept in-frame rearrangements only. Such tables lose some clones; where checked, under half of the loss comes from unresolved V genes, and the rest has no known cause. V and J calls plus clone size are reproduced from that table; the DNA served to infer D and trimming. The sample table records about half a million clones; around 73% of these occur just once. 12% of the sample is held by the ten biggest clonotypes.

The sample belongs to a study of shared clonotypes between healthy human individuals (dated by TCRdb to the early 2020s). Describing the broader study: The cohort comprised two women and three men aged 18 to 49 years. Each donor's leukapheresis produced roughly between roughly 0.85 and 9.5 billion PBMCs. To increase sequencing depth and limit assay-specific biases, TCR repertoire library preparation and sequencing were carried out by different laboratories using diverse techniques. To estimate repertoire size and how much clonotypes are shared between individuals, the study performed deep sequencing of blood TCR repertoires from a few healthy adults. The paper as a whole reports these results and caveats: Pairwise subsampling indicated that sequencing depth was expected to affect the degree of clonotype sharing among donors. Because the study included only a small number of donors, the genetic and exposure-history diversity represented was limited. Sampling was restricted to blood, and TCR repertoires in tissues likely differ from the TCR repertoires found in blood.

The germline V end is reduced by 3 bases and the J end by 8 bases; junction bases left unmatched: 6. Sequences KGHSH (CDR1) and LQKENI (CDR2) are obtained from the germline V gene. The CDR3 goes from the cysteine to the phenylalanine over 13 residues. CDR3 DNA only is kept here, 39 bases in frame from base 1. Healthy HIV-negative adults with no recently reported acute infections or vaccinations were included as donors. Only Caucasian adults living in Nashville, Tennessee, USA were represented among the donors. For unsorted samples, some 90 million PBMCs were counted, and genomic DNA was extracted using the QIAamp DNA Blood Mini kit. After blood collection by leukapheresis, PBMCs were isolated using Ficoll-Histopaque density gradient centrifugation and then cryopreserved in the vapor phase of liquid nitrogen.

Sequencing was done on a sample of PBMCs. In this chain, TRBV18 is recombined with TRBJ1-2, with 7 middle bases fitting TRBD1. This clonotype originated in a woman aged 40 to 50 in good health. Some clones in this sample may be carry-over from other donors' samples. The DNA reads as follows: TGTGCCAGCTCACCCGGGACAGAGGGAGGCTACACCTTC. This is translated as CASSPGTEGGYTF. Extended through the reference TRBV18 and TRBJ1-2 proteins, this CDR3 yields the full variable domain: NAGVMQNPRHLVRRRGQEARLRCSPMKGHSHVYWYRQLPEEGLKFMVYLQKENIIDESGMPKERFSAEFPKEGPSILRIQQVVRGDSAAYFCASSPGTEGGYTFGSGTRLTVV.